This T cell receptor beta chain was sequenced during a study of blood T cell repertoires in COVID-19. Whole-study context: PBMCs, B-cell-depleted T cells, or T cells were the source of the cDNA or gDNA that made up the material.

Only a few counts were recorded for this clone. Assay used: immunoSEQ multiplex PCR; TCRdb lists only in-frame clones, some missing. This table has about 190,000 clones, 70% to 90% appearing once. Germline V gene lookup returns CDR1 MDHEN and CDR2 SYDVKM. Losses at the gene ends were 6 bases for V and 4 bases for J; bases not matched to a gene: 12. The CDR3 consists of 16 residues. The chain has TRBV28 and TRBJ1-2; TRBD1 matches at 9 bases. The material sequenced was peripheral blood. The receptor's source is a man aged 35 to 55 with active or convalescent COVID-19. The CDR3 spells CASSLSPDRGGYGYTF. The DNA of the CDR3 is TGTGCCAGCAGCCTAAGCCCGGACAGGGGAGGCTATGGCTACACCTTC.